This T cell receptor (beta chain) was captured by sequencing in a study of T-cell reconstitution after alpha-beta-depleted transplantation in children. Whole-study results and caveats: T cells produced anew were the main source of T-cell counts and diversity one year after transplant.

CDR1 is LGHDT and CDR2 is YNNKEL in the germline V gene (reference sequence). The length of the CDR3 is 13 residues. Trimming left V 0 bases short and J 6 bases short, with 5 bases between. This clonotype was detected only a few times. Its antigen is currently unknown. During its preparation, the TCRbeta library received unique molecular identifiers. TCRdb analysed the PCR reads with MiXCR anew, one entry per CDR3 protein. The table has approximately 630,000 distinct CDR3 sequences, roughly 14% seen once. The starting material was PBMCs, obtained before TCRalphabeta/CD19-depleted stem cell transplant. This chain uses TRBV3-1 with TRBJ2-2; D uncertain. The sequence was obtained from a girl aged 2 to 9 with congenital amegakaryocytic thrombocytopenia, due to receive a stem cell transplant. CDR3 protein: CASSQDGAGELFF. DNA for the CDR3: TGTGCCAGCAGCCAAGATGGGGCCGGGGAGCTGTTTTTT.